The rows below give T cell receptor beta chains drawn from one sample of a study of T cell changes during pregnancy in multiple sclerosis. Data came from immunoSEQ multiplex PCR; TCRdb stores just in-frame clones and leaves some out. The repertoire holds tens of thousands of clones, roughly 90% seen once, with 0.7% in the top ten. Specimen: CD4+ T cells from peripheral blood mononuclear cells, collected before pregnancy. Receptor source: a female donor with multiple sclerosis, enrolled in a pregnancy study. Both conserved end residues are part of each CDR3. A D gene is named only where the DNA matches it firmly. A row's size may be missing; if present it is once, few, many or a size class.

TRBV7-2	-	few	TRBJ2-2	CASSLVFGNTGELFF	TGTGCCAGCAGCTTAGTATTCGGGAACACCGGGGAGCTGTTTTTT
TRBV29-1	TRBD1	once	TRBJ2-7	CSGQGGQGIHEQYF	TGCAGCGGCCAAGGGGGACAGGGAATCCACGAGCAGTACTTC
TRBV7-9	-	few	TRBJ2-5	CASSLLETQYF	TGTGCCAGCAGCTTACTAGAGACCCAGTACTTC
TRBV29-1	-	-	TRBJ2-2	CSVRQRAGELFF	TGCAGCGTGAGACAGCGAGCCGGGGAGCTGTTTTTT
TRBV7-9	-	-	TRBJ2-4	CASSPGSSATDIQYF	TGTGCCAGCAGCCCGGGGAGTAGCGCGACGGACATTCAGTACTTC
TRBV27	TRBD2	-	TRBJ2-3	CASSGLAGRGTQYF	TGTGCCAGCAGTGGACTAGCGGGCAGGGGTACGCAGTATTTT
TRBV9	-	once	TRBJ1-4	CASSVSHRAANEKLFF	TGTGCCAGCAGCGTTAGCCACCGCGCGGCTAATGAAAAACTGTTTTTT
TRBV5-5	-	-	TRBJ1-5	CASSVSGTVVRPQHF	TGTGCCAGCAGCGTTTCCGGGACTGTCGTAAGGCCCCAGCATTTT
TRBV5-4	TRBD2	-	TRBJ2-1	CASREVAGDRDEQFF	TGTGCCAGCAGAGAAGTAGCGGGAGATAGAGATGAGCAGTTCTTC
TRBV27	TRBD2	-	TRBJ2-3	CASKGGRSTDTQYF	TGTGCCAGCAAAGGCGGGAGGAGCACAGATACGCAGTATTTT
TRBV27	-	-	TRBJ2-1	CASRYRAYNEQFF	TGTGCCAGCAGGTACAGAGCCTACAATGAGCAGTTCTTC
TRBV5-4	TRBD2	-	TRBJ2-1	CASSSPGRETTHEQFF	TGTGCCAGCAGCTCTCCGGGGCGGGAGACAACACATGAGCAGTTCTTC
TRBV18	TRBD1	once	TRBJ1-6	CASSLLPDRAENSPLHF	TGTGCCAGCTCACTTTTGCCCGACAGGGCCGAGAATTCACCCCTCCACTTT
TRBV5-4	TRBD1	-	TRBJ2-1	CASSLATGQAEQFF	TGTGCCAGCAGCTTAGCTACCGGACAGGCAGAGCAGTTCTTC
TRBV5-5	-	-	TRBJ1-2	CASSLDTGYGYTF	TGTGCCAGCAGCTTGGATACAGGTTATGGCTACACCTTC
TRBV6-6	-	-	TRBJ1-2	CASREQGRDYGYTF	TGTGCCAGCAGGGAACAGGGTAGGGACTATGGCTACACCTTC
TRBV18	-	-	TRBJ2-7	CASSPSDLIRGQYF	TGTGCCAGCTCACCAAGTGATCTGATACGAGGGCAGTACTTC
TRBV5-1	TRBD1	-	TRBJ1-1	CASSLGTGYRTEAFF	TGCGCCAGCAGCTTAGGGACAGGGTATCGCACTGAAGCTTTCTTT
TRBV5-1	TRBD1	-	TRBJ1-5	CASSLRTGGDQPQHF	TGCGCCAGCAGCTTGAGGACAGGGGGCGATCAGCCCCAGCATTTT
TRBV5-4	-	-	TRBJ2-3	CASSLTADTQYF	TGTGCCAGCAGCTTGACAGCAGATACGCAGTATTTT
TRBV28	-	-	TRBJ2-7	CASSLRDKATYEQYF	TGTGCCAGCAGTCTCCGGGACAAGGCGACCTACGAGCAGTACTTC
TRBV10-3	-	-	TRBJ2-5	CAISETEETQYF	TGTGCCATCAGTGAGACAGAAGAGACCCAGTACTTC
TRBV9	TRBD2	-	TRBJ2-7	CASSPSTAGGLNEQYF	TGTGCCAGCAGCCCCTCGACGGCGGGAGGGCTGAACGAGCAGTACTTC
TRBV6-5	-	few	TRBJ1-5	CASSLGSNQPQHF	TGTGCCAGCAGTCTGGGCAGCAATCAGCCCCAGCATTTT
TRBV6-5	TRBD2	-	TRBJ2-1	CASSGGAYNEQFF	TGTGCCAGCAGCGGGGGGGCCTACAATGAGCAGTTCTTC
TRBV7-2	-	once	TRBJ1-1	CASSLAAEYTEAFF	TGTGCCAGCAGCTTAGCGGCTGAATACACTGAAGCTTTCTTT
TRBV29-1	TRBD2	-	TRBJ2-3	CSVWASGREGTDTQYF	TGCAGCGTTTGGGCTAGCGGGAGGGAGGGGACAGATACGCAGTATTTT
TRBV7-6	-	-	TRBJ1-5	CASSGQMNQPQHF	TGTGCCAGCAGTGGACAGATGAATCAGCCCCAGCATTTT
TRBV4-1	-	-	TRBJ1-2	CASSQEVSRGYGYTF	TGCGCCAGCAGCCAAGAGGTTAGCAGGGGATATGGCTACACCTTC
TRBV7-8	TRBD1	-	TRBJ1-2	CASSLRETGGASGGYTF	TGTGCCAGCAGCTTAAGGGAGACAGGGGGCGCGTCAGGTGGCTACACCTTC
TRBV25-1	TRBD1	-	TRBJ1-2	CASSTPGQGSYGYTF	TGTGCCAGCAGTACTCCGGGACAGGGGAGCTATGGCTACACCTTC
TRBV10-3	-	-	TRBJ1-5	CAIRRDLVNQPQHF	TGTGCCATCAGAAGGGACTTGGTCAATCAGCCCCAGCATTTT
TRBV6-5	TRBD1	-	TRBJ2-7	CASSSQTGINYEQYF	TGTGCCAGCAGTTCCCAGACAGGGATTAACTACGAGCAGTACTTC
TRBV28	TRBD2	-	TRBJ2-5	CASSLLAGGQETQYF	TGTGCCAGCAGTTTACTAGCGGGAGGGCAAGAGACCCAGTACTTC
TRBV19	TRBD2	-	TRBJ2-5	CASSFGTSMETQYF	TGTGCCAGTAGTTTTGGGACTAGCATGGAGACCCAGTACTTC
TRBV7-3	-	-	TRBJ2-1	CASSFGLGGWDEQFF	TGTGCCAGCAGCTTCGGACTGGGTGGTTGGGATGAGCAGTTCTTC
TRBV5-1	-	-	TRBJ2-2	CASSPGGLGGELFF	TGCGCCAGCAGCCCCGGAGGACTTGGCGGGGAGCTGTTTTTT
TRBV18	-	-	TRBJ2-1	CASSPPTVYNEQFF	TGTGCCAGCTCACCCCCGACAGTCTACAATGAGCAGTTCTTC
TRBV6-1	TRBD1	once	TRBJ2-7	CASSPGTGKYEQYF	TGTGCCAGCAGCCCCGGGACAGGGAAATACGAGCAGTACTTC
TRBV25-1	-	-	TRBJ1-1	CASRPAGENTEAFF	TGTGCCAGCAGACCTGCAGGGGAGAACACTGAAGCTTTCTTT
TRBV5-1	-	-	TRBJ2-1	CASSPDVASGEQFF	TGCGCCAGCAGCCCGGATGTGGCCTCAGGTGAGCAGTTCTTC